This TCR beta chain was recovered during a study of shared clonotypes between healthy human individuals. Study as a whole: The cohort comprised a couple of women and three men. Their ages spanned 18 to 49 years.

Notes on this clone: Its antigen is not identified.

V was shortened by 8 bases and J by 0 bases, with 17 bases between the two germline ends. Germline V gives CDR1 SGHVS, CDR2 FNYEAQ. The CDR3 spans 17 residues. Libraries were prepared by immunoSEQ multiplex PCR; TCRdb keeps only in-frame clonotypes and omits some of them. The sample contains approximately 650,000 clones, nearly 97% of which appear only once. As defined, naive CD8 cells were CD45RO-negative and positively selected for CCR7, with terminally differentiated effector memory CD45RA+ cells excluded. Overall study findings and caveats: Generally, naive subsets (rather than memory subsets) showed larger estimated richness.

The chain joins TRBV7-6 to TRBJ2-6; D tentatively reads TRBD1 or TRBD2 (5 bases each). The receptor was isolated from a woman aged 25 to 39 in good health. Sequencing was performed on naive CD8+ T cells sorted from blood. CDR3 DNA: TGTGCCAGCCATCCGGGACGTGAGAGCTCTGGGGCCAACGTCCTGACTTTC. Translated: CASHPGRESSGANVLTF.